This TCR beta chain appears in the sequencing data of a study of shared clonotypes between healthy human individuals. Method: immunoSEQ multiplex PCR; TCRdb's copy keeps in-frame clones and lacks some. The sample lists around 2,000,000 clones, about 92% seen once, with about 1.5% in the top ten. The CDR3 loop spans 16 amino acids. The junction had 11 bases not matched to a gene; V was cut back by 3 bases and J by 6 bases. The germline gives CDR1 MNHEY, CDR2 SMNVEV (reference sequence). The naive CD8 fraction comprised CD45RO-negative cells positively selected for CCR7 and excluded terminally differentiated effector memory CD45RA+ cells.

Sequenced input: naive CD8+ T cells from PBMCs. This chain links TRBV27 with TRBJ1-5; 7 positions agree with TRBD1. The sequence was obtained from a man younger than 35 in good health. Some clones in this sample may be carry-over from other donors' samples. The CDR3 sequence is CASSLGTQGGGQPQHF. In DNA form, the CDR3 reads TGTGCCAGCAGTTTGGGAACCCAGGGGGGTGGTCAGCCCCAGCATTTT.